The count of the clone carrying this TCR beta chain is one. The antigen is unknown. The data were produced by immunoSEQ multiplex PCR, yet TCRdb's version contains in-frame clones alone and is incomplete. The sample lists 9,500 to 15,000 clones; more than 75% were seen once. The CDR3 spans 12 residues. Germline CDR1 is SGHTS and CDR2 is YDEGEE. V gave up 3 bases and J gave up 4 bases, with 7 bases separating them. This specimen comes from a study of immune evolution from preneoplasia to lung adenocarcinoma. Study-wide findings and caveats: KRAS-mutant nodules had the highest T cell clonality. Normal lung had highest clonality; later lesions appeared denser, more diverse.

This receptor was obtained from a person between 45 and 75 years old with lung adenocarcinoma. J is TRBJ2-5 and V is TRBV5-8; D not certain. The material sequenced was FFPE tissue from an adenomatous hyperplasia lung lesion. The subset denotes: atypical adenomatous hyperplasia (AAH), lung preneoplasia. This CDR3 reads CASSSHLETQYF. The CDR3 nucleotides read TGTGCCAGCAGCTCGCACCTAGAGACCCAGTACTTC.